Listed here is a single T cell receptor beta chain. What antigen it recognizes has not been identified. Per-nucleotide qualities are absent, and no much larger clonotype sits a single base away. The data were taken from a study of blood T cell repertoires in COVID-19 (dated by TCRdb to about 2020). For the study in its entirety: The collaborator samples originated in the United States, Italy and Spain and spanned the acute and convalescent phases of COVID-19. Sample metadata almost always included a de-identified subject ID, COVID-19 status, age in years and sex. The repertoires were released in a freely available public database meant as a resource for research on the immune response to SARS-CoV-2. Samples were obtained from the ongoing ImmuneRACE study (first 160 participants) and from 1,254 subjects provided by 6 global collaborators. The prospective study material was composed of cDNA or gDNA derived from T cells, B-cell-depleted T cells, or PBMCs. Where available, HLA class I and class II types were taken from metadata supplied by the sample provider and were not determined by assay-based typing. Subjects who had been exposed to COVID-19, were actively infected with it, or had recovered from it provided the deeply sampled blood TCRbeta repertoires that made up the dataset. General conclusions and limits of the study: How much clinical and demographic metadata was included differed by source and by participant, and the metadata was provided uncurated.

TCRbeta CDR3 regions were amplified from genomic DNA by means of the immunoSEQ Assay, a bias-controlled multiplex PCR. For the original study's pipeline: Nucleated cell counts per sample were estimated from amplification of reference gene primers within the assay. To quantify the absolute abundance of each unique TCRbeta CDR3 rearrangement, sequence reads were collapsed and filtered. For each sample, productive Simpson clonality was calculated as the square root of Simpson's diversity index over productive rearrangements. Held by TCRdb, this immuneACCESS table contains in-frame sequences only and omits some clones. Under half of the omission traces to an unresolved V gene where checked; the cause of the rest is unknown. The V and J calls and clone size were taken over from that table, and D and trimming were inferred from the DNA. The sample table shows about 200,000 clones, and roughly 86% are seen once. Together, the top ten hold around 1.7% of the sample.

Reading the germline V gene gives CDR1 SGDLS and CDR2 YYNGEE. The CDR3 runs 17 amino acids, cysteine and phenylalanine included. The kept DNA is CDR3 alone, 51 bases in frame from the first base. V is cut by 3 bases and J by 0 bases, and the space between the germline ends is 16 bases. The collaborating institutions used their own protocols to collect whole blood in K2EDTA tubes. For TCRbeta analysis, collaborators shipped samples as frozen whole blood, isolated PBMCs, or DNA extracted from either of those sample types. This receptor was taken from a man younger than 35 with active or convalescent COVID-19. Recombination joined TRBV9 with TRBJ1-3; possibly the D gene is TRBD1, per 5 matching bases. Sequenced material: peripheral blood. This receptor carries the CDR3 CASSAPGGSRSGNTIYF. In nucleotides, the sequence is TGTGCCAGCAGCGCGCCCGGGGGAAGTCGCTCTGGAAACACCATATATTTT.